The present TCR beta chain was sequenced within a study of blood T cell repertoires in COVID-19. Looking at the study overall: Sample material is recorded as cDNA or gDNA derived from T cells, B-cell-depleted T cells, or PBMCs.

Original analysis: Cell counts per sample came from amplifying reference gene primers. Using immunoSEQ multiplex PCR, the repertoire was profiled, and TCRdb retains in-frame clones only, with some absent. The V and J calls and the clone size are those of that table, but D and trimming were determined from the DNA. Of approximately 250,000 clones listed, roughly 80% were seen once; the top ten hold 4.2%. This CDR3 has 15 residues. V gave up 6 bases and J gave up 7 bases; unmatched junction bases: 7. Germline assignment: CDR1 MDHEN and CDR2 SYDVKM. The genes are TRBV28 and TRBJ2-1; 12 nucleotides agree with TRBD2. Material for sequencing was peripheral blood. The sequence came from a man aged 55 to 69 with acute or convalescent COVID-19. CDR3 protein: CASSQTSGRGNEQFF. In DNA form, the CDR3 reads TGTGCCAGCAGCCAGACTAGCGGGAGAGGTAATGAGCAGTTCTTC.